This T cell receptor (beta chain) was recovered during a study of graft-versus-host responses after intestinal transplantation. Study summary: Recipients uniformly received anti-thymocyte globulin induction, followed by tacrolimus and steroids for around 3 years.

With respect to this clone: The germline gene is not matched at one end of the junction; a read error may be the cause.

The method was immunoSEQ multiplex PCR; TCRdb's version includes in-frame clones alone and lacks a portion of them. The table includes approximately 8,300 clones, 27% detected once. Responders that carried the CFSE label, approximately 200,000 of them, were plated with approximately 200,000 irradiated, violet-dye-labeled stimulator cells. Sorting after the reaction isolated proliferating CFSE-low CD3+CD4+ and CD3+CD8+ responders. The sample in question was alloreactive CD8+ T cells from a mixed lymphocyte reaction culture, obtained before transplantation. Subset defined: CFSE-low proliferating T cells sorted from approximately 6-day pre-transplant mixed lymphocyte reaction (GvH or HvG direction). The receptor was derived from a human patient who was an organ donor for intestinal transplantation.

This chain's CDR3 is CASSQETGTYEQYF. CDR3 in DNA: TGCGCCAGCAGCCAAGAAACAGGTACATACGAGCAGTACTTC. The chain joins TRBV7-9 to TRBJ2-7; tentative D call: TRBD1 (5 bases). The CDR3 consists of 14 residues. CDR1 SEHNR and CDR2 FQNEAQ come from the germline V gene (reference sequence).